This TCR beta chain was identified during a study of T-cell memory formation after mild COVID-19. This CDR3 comprises 16 residues. V shed 4 bases and J shed 2 bases, with 17 bases lying between them. Germline V gene lookup returns CDR1 SGHRS and CDR2 YFSETQ. TCRdb re-called the 5' RACE reads through MiXCR, storing one row per CDR3 protein. The data hold around 200,000 distinct CDR3 sequences, with over 9.5% observed a single time. On this clonotype: The antigen is undetermined.

General observations from the study: In second-wave clones peaking day 37, SARS-CoV-2 specificity remained unconfirmed. Some clones that responded turned up in pre-infection memory, which suggests that cross-reactive memory joined in.

This chain links TRBV5-1 with TRBJ2-3, with D possibly being TRBD2 (7 bases). Material: PBMCs or a T cell subset sorted from them (not recorded which). The TCR originated in a man in his late teens or twenties who had mild COVID-19 (a few samples of this study predate the infection). Cell type and time point are not known. Here the CDR3 reads CASSRRTGRATDTQYF. The CDR3 nucleotides are TGCGCCAGCAGCCGACGAACAGGGAGGGCCACAGATACGCAGTATTTT.